The rows below give T cell receptor beta chains drawn from one sample of a study of blood T cell repertoires in COVID-19. This table comes from immunoSEQ multiplex PCR, and its TCRdb copy is limited to in-frame clones, with some not included. The table records a few hundred thousand clones, roughly 86% of them present only once. Sequencing was performed on peripheral blood. The receptors were sampled from a middle-aged man who had recovered from COVID-19. Each CDR3 is given without its conserved first and last residue.

J gene,V gene,CDR3 protein
TRBJ2-1,TRBV5-1,ASAKGGAPYNEQF
TRBJ2-7,TRBV6-6,ASSLQGGDREQY
TRBJ2-2,TRBV7-6,ASSSGITGELF
TRBJ2-7,TRBV20-1,SATHGGGEY
TRBJ2-7,TRBV15,ATSRDPLWQGRRYEQY
TRBJ2-3,TRBV11-3,ASSLGAGAGSTDTQY
TRBJ1-2,TRBV19,ASSMGSGQGGYGYT
TRBJ2-7,TRBV5-6,ASSLGQGATYEQY
TRBJ2-7,TRBV27,ASSLTGSYEQY
TRBJ2-5,TRBV5-8,ASSPGTRRETQY
TRBJ1-1,TRBV4-1,ASSPPGTAMNTEAF
TRBJ1-2,TRBV6-4,ASSPSGALNYGYT
TRBJ1-6,TRBV19,ASTKQADNSPLH
TRBJ2-4,TRBV27,ASSLSQRGPGY
TRBJ2-2,TRBV5-1,ASSLDPTGGAGGELF
TRBJ2-7,TRBV5-6,ATRLAGFYEQY
TRBJ1-6,TRBV2,ASSVGQANSPLH
TRBJ2-1,TRBV3-1/TRBV3-2,ASSPNAETGGFVSSYNEQF
TRBJ2-5,TRBV6-5,ASSYIAGGKTQY
TRBJ2-7,TRBV5-5,ASSWAGVSYEQY
TRBJ2-7,TRBV4-2,ASSQALAGRYEQY
TRBJ2-2,TRBV27,ASRETSVAGELF
TRBJ2-7,TRBV6-2/TRBV6-3,ASSPPASGGVAEQY
TRBJ1-1,TRBV5-6,ASSLNLFGQGNTEAF
TRBJ2-1,TRBV7-2,ASRLSGSSYNEQF
TRBJ1-4,TRBV5-1,ASRPTGTVDEKLF
TRBJ1-5,TRBV27,ASRPHEWNQPQH
TRBJ1-2,TRBV6-2/TRBV6-3,ASSYDRAIGGYT
TRBJ2-1,TRBV6-5,ASRRGLAGGNEQF